The 26 T cell receptor beta chains presented below share a single source sample, sequenced in a study of T cell changes during pregnancy in multiple sclerosis. Repertoires were generated with immunoSEQ multiplex PCR, while TCRdb's copy carries only in-frame clones and drops some. The sample consists of 93,000 or so clones, 85% to 95% of them appearing once. Sequencing used peripheral blood, obtained before pregnancy. Source of these receptors: a female donor with multiple sclerosis, enrolled in a pregnancy study.

This clone was picked up one time. The chain combines TRBV11-2 with TRBJ2-7; 9 bases align to TRBD1. The junction had 5 bases not matched to a gene; V was cut back by 5 bases and J by 0 bases. This CDR3 is 15 amino acids long. Looked up from germline, CDR1 is SGHAT and CDR2 is FQNNGV. The CDR3 protein is CASSLGTGSSYEQYF. CDR3 DNA: TGTGCCAGCAGCCTCGGGACAGGGAGCTCCTACGAGCAGTACTTC.

This clone was seen only once. J is TRBJ2-6 and V is TRBV5-1; D is unresolved. This CDR3 is built from 13 residues. Germline CDR1 SGHRS, CDR2 YFSETQ. Trimming took 3 bases from V and 2 from J, leaving 3 bases between them. DNA for the CDR3: TGCGCCAGCAGCTCCGCTGGGGCCAACGTCCTGACTTTC. It encodes CASSSAGANVLTF.

With regard to this clone: As the CDR3 is not closed by the conserved phenylalanine or tryptophan, this likely results from a read error. It is unclear where the CDR3 begins or ends on the DNA, so no DNA is shown, and the CDR3 is as TCRdb lists it. V gene TRBV30 combines with J gene TRBJ2-7; TRBD2 was called by the table and not checked on the DNA. Germline V gene sequence: CDR1 GTSNPN, CDR2 SVGIG (reference sequence). The CDR3 has 8 residues if both end residues are counted. CDR3 sequence reads: CAWGGRGL.

V gene TRBV18 combines with J gene TRBJ1-1, with D hard to call. V shed 2 bases and J shed 4 bases, with 11 bases lying between them. Germline V gene data show CDR1 as KGHSH and CDR2 as LQKENI. The CDR3 is made up of 14 amino acids. The CDR3 is CASSPDSLGTEAFF. The CDR3 DNA sequence: TGTGCCAGCTCACCAGATTCCCTAGGCACTGAAGCTTTCTTT.

This chain uses TRBV7-2 with TRBJ2-1; TRBD2 aligns across 8 bases. J lost 7 bases, V lost 2 bases, and 7 bases had no gene match. Germline CDR1 reads SGHTA; CDR2 reads FQGNSA. The CDR3 is 15 residues long. The CDR3 sequence is CASSLYGRAANEQFF. The CDR3 bases are TGTGCCAGCAGCTTATACGGGAGGGCCGCAAATGAGCAGTTCTTC.

V gene TRBV6-1 combines with J gene TRBJ1-2; 7 bases are a match to TRBD1. Germline CDR1 reads MNHNS; CDR2 reads SASEGT. This CDR3 is built from 13 residues. The ends lost 8 bases at V and 0 bases at J; junction bases unmatched: 3. CDR3 amino acids: CASRDSSNYGYTF. As DNA, the CDR3 is TGTGCCAGCCGGGACAGTTCTAACTATGGCTACACCTTC.

The chain is built from TRBV19 and TRBJ2-7; 8 nucleotides match TRBD2. Germline V lookup: CDR1 LNHDA, CDR2 SQIVND (reference sequence). V gave up 5 bases and J gave up 0 bases; unmatched junction bases: 9. The CDR3 loop spans 16 amino acids. CDR3 amino acids: CASSPQGRGDSYEQYF. CDR3 in DNA: TGTGCCAGTAGTCCCCAGGGGCGGGGGGACTCCTACGAGCAGTACTTC. The full variable domain, completed using reference TRBV19 and TRBJ2-7, is DGGITQSPKYLFRKEGQNVTLSCEQNLNHDAMYWYRQDPGQGLRLIYYSQIVNDFQKGDIAEGYSVSREKKESFPLTVTSAQKNPTAFYLCASSPQGRGDSYEQYFGPGTRLTVT.

The chain has TRBV27 and TRBJ2-3; TRBD2 matches at 7 bases. The CDR3 sequence is 15 residues long. Germline CDR1 MNHEY, CDR2 SMNVEV (reference sequence). The ends lost 7 bases at V and 5 bases at J; junction bases unmatched: 12. CDR3 in amino acids: CASNSDQAGRDTQYF. The DNA of the CDR3 is TGTGCCAGCAACTCCGACCAAGCGGGAAGAGATACGCAGTATTTT.

The V gene is TRBV5-1, the J gene TRBJ2-2; TRBD1 matches 8 bases. Trimming cost V 4 bases and J 7 bases; bases outside gene matches: 6. The CDR3 is 14 amino acids. CDR1 is SGHRS, CDR2 YFSETQ, per germline. The CDR3 sequence is CASSTIRGLGELFF. The CDR3 DNA follows: TGCGCCAGCAGCACGATCAGGGGGCTCGGGGAGCTGTTTTTT.

J is TRBJ1-5 and V is TRBV19; TRBD1 might be the D (6 bases). Germline assignment: CDR1 LNHDA and CDR2 SQIVND (reference sequence). The CDR3 totals 17 residues. V gave up 2 bases and J gave up 0 bases, with 14 bases separating them. The CDR3 nucleotides read TGTGCCAGTAGTATAAATAACAGGGCGAATAGCAATCAGCCCCAGCATTTT. This gives the protein CASSINNRANSNQPQHF.

This clone was observed a single time. This chain joins TRBV7-6 and TRBJ1-3; D may be TRBD1 (6 bases). The CDR3 is 16 residues long. The V end was cut by 0 bases, the J end by 4 bases, with 13 bases between. Germline assignment: CDR1 SGHVS and CDR2 FNYEAQ. DNA for the CDR3: TGTGCCAGCAGCTTAGCTGGTGGGGGCAAAGGAAACACCATATATTTT. Protein product: CASSLAGGGKGNTIYF. Based on the CDR3 plus reference TRBV7-6 and TRBJ1-3, the full variable domain is GAGVSQSPRYKVTKRGQDVALRCDPISGHVSLYWYRQALGQGPEFLTYFNYEAQQDKSGLPNDRFSAERPEGSISTLTIQRTEQRDSAMYRCASSLAGGGKGNTIYFGEGSWLTVV.

The rearrangement uses TRBV27 and TRBJ2-7; D is uncertain. V shed 3 bases and J shed 1 base, with 16 bases lying between them. The CDR3 length is 16 residues. CDR1 is MNHEY and CDR2 is SMNVEV in the germline V gene (reference sequence). CDR3 residues: CASSFRQASFSYEQYF. CDR3 bases: TGTGCCAGCAGTTTTCGGCAGGCCTCATTTTCCTACGAGCAGTACTTC.

The rearrangement links TRBV11-1 to TRBJ2-7; TRBD1 agrees at 8 bases. V shed 6 bases, J shed 2 bases, and the junction held 9 bases outside the gene matches. The CDR3 sequence is 15 residues long. CDR1 and CDR2 from the germline V gene are SGHAT and FQDESV (reference sequence). The CDR3 protein is CASSQGAGPTYEQYF. The DNA of the CDR3 is TGTGCCAGCAGTCAGGGGGCGGGTCCAACCTACGAGCAGTACTTC.

The V call is TRBV13, the J call TRBJ1-6; 9 nucleotides line up with TRBD1. V trimming: 4 bases; J trimming: 6 bases; junction bases outside the gene matches: 1. The CDR3 is made up of 14 amino acids. From germline, CDR1 is PRHDT and CDR2 FYEKMQ (reference sequence). Here the CDR3 reads CASSSTGGNSPLHF. The CDR3 bases are TGTGCCAGCAGCTCGACAGGGGGTAATTCACCCCTCCACTTT.

The rearrangement uses TRBV6-6 and TRBJ1-5, with 9 positions matching TRBD1. The ends lost 4 bases at V and 4 bases at J; junction bases unmatched: 8. Germline values: CDR1 MNHNY, CDR2 SVGAGI (reference sequence). The CDR3 length is 16 residues. CDR3 loop: CASSSTGTGSNQPQHF. CDR3 DNA: TGTGCCAGCAGTTCTACCGGGACAGGGTCTAATCAGCCCCAGCATTTT.

V usage is TRBV2 and J usage is TRBJ1-5, with D possibly matching TRBD1 (5 bases). The ends were cut back, 7 bases at V and 1 base at J, with 14 bases in the middle. The germline CDR1 and CDR2 sequences are SNHLY and FYNNEI. The length of the CDR3 is 15 residues. CDR3 residues: CASTDRWGSNQPQHF. In nucleotides, the CDR3 is TGTGCCAGCACCGACCGTTGGGGCAGCAATCAGCCCCAGCATTTT.

As for this clone: Other nucleotide sequences from this sample produce the same CDR3. The chain has TRBV15 and TRBJ1-5; D might be TRBD1 (6 bases). With 3 bases removed from V and 3 bases from J, the gap between germline ends came to 12 bases. The CDR3 consists of 15 residues. Germline V gives CDR1 LNHNV, CDR2 YYDKDF (reference sequence). As DNA, the CDR3 is TGTGCCACCAGCAGGGGCGGACAGAACAATCAGCCCCAGCATTTT. Its translation is CATSRGGQNNQPQHF.

The chain links TRBV28 to TRBJ2-6, with D perhaps TRBD1 (5 bases). Trimming stripped 5 bases from V and 0 bases from J, with 11 bases between. The CDR3 totals 16 residues. The germline V gene encodes CDR1 MDHEN and CDR2 SYDVKM. The CDR3 loop reads CASSPSGFSGANVLTF. The CDR3 DNA is TGTGCCAGCAGTCCATCAGGGTTCTCTGGGGCCAACGTCCTGACTTTC.

V and J are TRBV5-6 and TRBJ1-6; D may be TRBD1 (6 bases). The CDR3 is made up of 14 amino acids. Germline CDR1 reads SGHDT; CDR2 reads YYEEEE. V lost 0 bases, J lost 6 bases, and 7 bases lay in between. CDR3 DNA sequence: TGTGCCAGCAGCTTGGAAGGGGGTAATTCACCCCTCCACTTT. It codes for CASSLEGGNSPLHF.

This chain joins TRBV27 and TRBJ1-2, with TRBD1 matching 8 bases. The trim removed 2 bases at V and 5 bases at J, leaving 7 bases unmatched. The CDR3 sequence is 15 residues long. Germline V CDR1 and CDR2: MNHEY, SMNVEV (reference sequence). The CDR3 bases are TGTGCCAGCAGTTTAAGGCAGGGGGCGGGTTATGGCTACACCTTC. This encodes CASSLRQGAGYGYTF.

The V call is TRBV19, the J call TRBJ1-2, with a weak D call TRBD1 (6 bases). CDR3 length: 16 residues. V was cut by 7 bases and J by 0 bases, with 18 bases left in between. From germline, CDR1 is LNHDA and CDR2 SQIVND (reference sequence). In nucleotides, the CDR3 is TGTGCCAGTAATACCCGGACAGACCGATCTAACTATGGCTACACCTTC. The encoded protein is CASNTRTDRSNYGYTF. Full variable domain (missing parts from reference TRBV19 and TRBJ1-2): DGGITQSPKYLFRKEGQNVTLSCEQNLNHDAMYWYRQDPGQGLRLIYYSQIVNDFQKGDIAEGYSVSREKKESFPLTVTSAQKNPTAFYLCASNTRTDRSNYGYTFGSGTRLTVV.

The chain combines TRBV19 with TRBJ1-5, with D possibly TRBD1 on 6 matching bases. CDR1 and CDR2 from the germline V gene are LNHDA and SQIVND (reference sequence). The ends were cut back, 2 bases at V and 3 bases at J, with 11 bases in the middle. The CDR3 extends over 15 amino acids. The CDR3 region is CASSINRAFNQPQHF. CDR3 DNA: TGTGCCAGTAGTATAAACAGGGCCTTCAATCAGCCCCAGCATTTT.

This clone appeared once. This rearrangement joins TRBV28 to TRBJ1-5; TRBD1 matches 7 bases. Germline V gives CDR1 MDHEN, CDR2 SYDVKM. Germline trimming cut 1 base from V and 5 bases from J; bases unmatched to any gene: 11. The CDR3 sequence is 17 residues long. The CDR3 reads CASSLLQGGAVDQPQHF. The CDR3 DNA is TGTGCCAGCAGTTTATTGCAAGGGGGCGCGGTGGATCAGCCCCAGCATTTT.

J is TRBJ2-1 and V is TRBV29-1, with 9 bases fitting TRBD1. CDR1 and CDR2 (germline): SQVTM, ANQGSEA. This CDR3 contains 13 residues. J was trimmed by 8 bases and V by 7 bases; bases with no gene match: 9. Written as DNA, the CDR3 is TGCAGCGACCGGGACAGGGATTTTTATGAGCAGTTCTTC. Translated, it gives CSDRDRDFYEQFF.

This sequence joins TRBV9 and TRBJ1-1; TRBD1 aligns across 8 bases. J lost 5 bases, V lost 0 bases, and 6 bases had no gene match. The CDR3 runs 15 residues. CDR1 and CDR2 from the germline V gene are SGDLS and YYNGEE. This CDR3 reads CASSVVPGGSTEAFF. Written as DNA, the CDR3 is TGTGCCAGCAGCGTAGTTCCAGGGGGCTCGACTGAAGCTTTCTTT.

The chain joins TRBV7-6 to TRBJ2-2; TRBD1 matches at 7 bases. Germline values: CDR1 SGHVS, CDR2 FNYEAQ. V lost 5 bases and J lost 0; bases outside the gene matches: 6. The CDR3 runs 16 residues. CDR3: CASSLTGQTNTGELFF. The CDR3 DNA reads as TGTGCCAGCAGCCTTACGGGACAGACGAACACCGGGGAGCTGTTTTTT.